Listed below are T cell receptor beta chains from one sample, sequenced in a study of blood T cell repertoires in COVID-19. Profiled with immunoSEQ multiplex PCR; TCRdb holds only in-frame clones, not every one. In the table there are 94,000 or so clones, roughly 82% of which are singletons. The material sequenced was peripheral blood. The receptor source for this set is a man in his sixties with acute or convalescent COVID-19. Each CDR3 is given with its conserved first and last residue. D genes are given only for firm matches. Rows give clone size only sometimes, using once, few, many, or a class for an expanded clone.

clone_size d_call j_call v_call cdr3_nt cdr3_aa
. . TRBJ1-2 TRBV21-1 TGTGCCAGCAGCAAAGCCCGGACAGCGGACTATGGCTACACCTTC CASSKARTADYGYTF
. TRBD1 TRBJ1-4 TRBV9 TGTGCCAGCAGCTTAGGACAGGGATCAGGGGAAAAACTGTTTTTT CASSLGQGSGEKLFF
. TRBD1 TRBJ1-2 TRBV2 TGTGCCAGTGTGACAGGGAACTATGGCTACACCTTC CASVTGNYGYTF
. . TRBJ2-3 TRBV3-1/TRBV3-2 TGTGCCAGCAGCCCCTGGACAGTCACAGATACGCAGTATTTT CASSPWTVTDTQYF
few . TRBJ1-2 TRBV28 TGTGCCAGCAGCCCCCAAACTAACTATGGCTACACCTTC CASSPQTNYGYTF
. . TRBJ1-1 TRBV12-3/TRBV12-4 TGTGCCAGCAGGCGGGACCTGGGGACTGAAGCTTTCTTT CASRRDLGTEAFF
. . TRBJ1-5 TRBV4-1 TGCGCCAGCAGCCAGTCCCAGGGTTTGAATCAGCCCCAGCATTTT CASSQSQGLNQPQHF
. . TRBJ2-6 TRBV19 TGTGCCAGTAGTATTCTTAGGGGGACGGTCCAGACCAACGTCCTGACTTTC CASSILRGTVQTNVLTF
. TRBD2 TRBJ2-3 TRBV5-5 TGTGCCAGCAGCCAAGAGGGAGGCGGGGGGCGATATACGCAGTATTTT CASSQEGGGGRYTQYF
. TRBD1 TRBJ1-3 TRBV4-1 TGCGCCAGCAGCCGGAGTCGGTGGGCGGACAGGAGCTCTGGAAACACCATATATTTT CASSRSRWADRSSGNTIYF
. . TRBJ1-2 TRBV28 TGTGCCAGCAGTTCCAGGACAGAGATCTATGGCTACACCTTC CASSSRTEIYGYTF
few . TRBJ1-5 TRBV6-6 TGTGCCAGCAGCCTAGGGACACCCAATCAGCCCCAGCATTTT CASSLGTPNQPQHF
. TRBD1 TRBJ1-2 TRBV5-1 TGCGCCAGCAGCATCTCGACAGGGTGGGGGTTCGGCTACACCTTC CASSISTGWGFGYTF
. . TRBJ1-1 TRBV6-5 TGTGCCAGCAGTTACTCCGAGGGGAACACTGAAGCTTTCTTT CASSYSEGNTEAFF
once . TRBJ2-3 TRBV7-6 TGTGCCAGCAGCTTAACCCGGGCAGATACGCAGTATTTT CASSLTRADTQYF
. TRBD2 TRBJ2-5 TRBV3-1/TRBV3-2 TGTGCCAGCAGCCATTCGGGGGGAGAAGAGACCCAGTACTTC CASSHSGGEETQYF
. . TRBJ1-2 TRBV5-1 TGCGCCAGCAGCTCGGGGGAAGTGGTTTCTGGCTACACCTTC CASSSGEVVSGYTF
. TRBD1 TRBJ2-2 TRBV2 TGTGCCAGCAGAGCGGGACAGGGGGCCGGGGAGCTGTTTTTT CASRAGQGAGELFF
. . TRBJ2-7 TRBV5-6 TGTGCCAGCAGCTTGGCCTTAAGTGGACGGGGGATAGTACGCGAGCAGTACTTC CASSLALSGRGIVREQYF
once TRBD1 TRBJ2-3 TRBV7-3 TGTGCCAGCAGCTCGCAACCGGGACAGGGCACAGATACGCAGTATTTT CASSSQPGQGTDTQYF
. . TRBJ1-5 TRBV28 TGTGCCAGCAGTTCGACAGGAAAATATAGCAATCAGCCCCAGCATTTT CASSSTGKYSNQPQHF
. TRBD1 TRBJ2-7 TRBV12-3/TRBV12-4 TGTGCCAGCAGTCAGGGGGCCCCCTACGAGCAGTACTTC CASSQGAPYEQYF
. . TRBJ1-6 TRBV5-1 TGCGCCAGCAGCTTGTCGTCGGGTAGTGATTCACCCCTCCACTTT CASSLSSGSDSPLHF
. TRBD1 TRBJ1-3 TRBV6-1 TGTGCCAGCAGTGAAGCATGGGACAGTCGAAACACCATATATTTT CASSEAWDSRNTIYF
. . TRBJ1-1 TRBV2 TGTGCCAGCAGTGAAAGGGCGGGCATGAACACTGAAGCTTTCTTT CASSERAGMNTEAFF
. . TRBJ1-6 TRBV4-2 TGTGCCAGCAGCCAAGCTAACCGTTACTCGGGGGGCAATAATTCACCCCTCCACTTT CASSQANRYSGGNNSPLHF
. . TRBJ1-2 TRBV9 TGTGCCAGCAGCGTGTCTAACGGGGTCAGAGGCTACACCTTC CASSVSNGVRGYTF
. . TRBJ1-1 TRBV27 TGTGCCAGCAGTCTCGGGAACAGGGCATCGAGCACTGAAGCTTTCTTT CASSLGNRASSTEAFF
once TRBD1 TRBJ1-2 TRBV2 TGTGCCAGCAGTGAACCCAGGGGGCTCTCTGGCTACACCTTC CASSEPRGLSGYTF
. TRBD1 TRBJ1-2 TRBV3-1/TRBV3-2 TGTGCCAGCAGCCAATACTCGACAGGGGGCTCACCCGGAGGCTACACCTTC CASSQYSTGGSPGGYTF
. TRBD2 TRBJ2-2 TRBV4-1 TGCGCCAGCAGCCGGTTGGGACTAGCGGGGGGTCGTGGCGCCGGGGAGCTGTTTTTT CASSRLGLAGGRGAGELFF
. . TRBJ2-3 TRBV19 TGTGCCAGTAGGACAACGAGGGCAGATACGCAGTATTTT CASRTTRADTQYF
. TRBD1 TRBJ1-1 TRBV2 TGTGCCAGCAGTGGGGGGACAGGTCGGCTCACTGAAGCTTTCTTT CASSGGTGRLTEAFF
once . TRBJ1-3 TRBV4-3 TGCGCCAGCAGCCAAGAGGGCAGGTGGGGAAACACCATATATTTT CASSQEGRWGNTIYF
. . TRBJ2-3 TRBV28 TGTGCCAGCAGTTTTCGGCCTAGCGATACGCAGTATTTT CASSFRPSDTQYF
once . TRBJ2-5 TRBV18 TGTGCCAGCTCACCAGGTGGGGACAAACAAGAGACCCAGTACTTC CASSPGGDKQETQYF
few TRBD1 TRBJ1-2 TRBV7-2 TGTGCCAGCAGCTCCTCGACAGGGAACTATGGCTACACCTTC CASSSSTGNYGYTF
. . TRBJ1-1 TRBV5-5 TGTGCCAGCAGCCCCTCGTTAGTAGGGAGCACTGAAGCTTTCTTT CASSPSLVGSTEAFF
. . TRBJ1-2 TRBV30 TGTGCCTGGACTGCGGGGTATAACTATGGCTACACCTTC CAWTAGYNYGYTF
. TRBD1 TRBJ1-1 TRBV2 TGTGCCAGCACCGAACACCCGACAGGGGTCACTGAAGCTTTCTTT CASTEHPTGVTEAFF
few . TRBJ2-3 TRBV28 TGTGCCAGCAGTTTTCTTAGCGGCACAGATACGCAGTATTTT CASSFLSGTDTQYF
. . TRBJ1-2 TRBV2 TGTGCCAGCACCACTGGCCGGTGGGGAGGAATGAGCTACACCTTC CASTTGRWGGMSYTF
. . TRBJ2-3 TRBV6-1 TGTGCCAGCAGTGAAAGGGCGGGCCCAAGCACAGATACGCAGTATTTT CASSERAGPSTDTQYF
. . TRBJ2-1 TRBV5-1 TGCGCCAGCAGCTTGGCACTAGCAACTTACAATGAGCAGTTCTTC CASSLALATYNEQFF
. . TRBJ1-3 TRBV2 TGTGCCAGCAGTGTGGCAGGGAGGAACACCATATATTTT CASSVAGRNTIYF
few . TRBJ1-5 TRBV18 TGTGCCAGCTCACCACTCTCCGCGGCAGCAAATCAGCCCCAGCATTTT CASSPLSAAANQPQHF
. TRBD1 TRBJ1-5 TRBV2 TGTGCCAGCATGAAGGACAGGGGAGTCTCAGGCCAGCCCCAGCATTTT CASMKDRGVSGQPQHF
. . TRBJ2-1 TRBV5-1 TGCGCCAGCAGCTTGGCTAAAGGACTCCCGGTATACAATGAGCAGTTCTTC CASSLAKGLPVYNEQFF
. TRBD1 TRBJ1-5 TRBV18 TGTGCCAGCTCACCACCGGTCGGAGGGGGCGCAGGTCAGCCCCAGCATTTT CASSPPVGGGAGQPQHF
. . TRBJ2-1 TRBV7-9 TGTGCCAGCAGCTTAGTGGCGGTGTACAATGAGCAGTTCTTC CASSLVAVYNEQFF
few . TRBJ1-3 TRBV2 TGTGCCAGCAGTGAATGGGTGGGGGGGAACACCATATATTTT CASSEWVGGNTIYF
. TRBD1 TRBJ1-5 TRBV6-5 TGTGCCAGTCGACAGGGGGCACATCAGCCCCAGCATTTT CASRQGAHQPQHF
. . TRBJ1-5 TRBV7-9 TGTGCCAGCAGCTTAGCGAGTAATCAGCCCCAGCATTTT CASSLASNQPQHF
. . TRBJ2-3 TRBV5-1 TGCGCCAGCAGCGGACAGAAAAATCCCACAGATACGCAGTATTTT CASSGQKNPTDTQYF
once TRBD1 TRBJ1-2 TRBV3-1/TRBV3-2 TGTGCCAGCAGCCAGGCCGGGACAGCGAACTATGGCTACACCTTC CASSQAGTANYGYTF
. . TRBJ1-6 TRBV7-9 TGTGCCAGCAGCTTCACCACTACAAGCTCCTATAATTCACCCCTCCACTTT CASSFTTTSSYNSPLHF
. TRBD2 TRBJ2-1 TRBV29-1 TGTTTCGCGGGGGGGAACTCCTACAATGAGCAGTTCTTC CFAGGNSYNEQFF
. . TRBJ1-5 TRBV6-5 TGTGCCAGCAGTAACAGAGACCAGCCCCAGCATTTT CASSNRDQPQHF
. . TRBJ2-2 TRBV5-1 TGCGCCAGCACGGTAGCAAGGCCTGCGAACACCGGGGAGCTGTTTTTT CASTVARPANTGELFF